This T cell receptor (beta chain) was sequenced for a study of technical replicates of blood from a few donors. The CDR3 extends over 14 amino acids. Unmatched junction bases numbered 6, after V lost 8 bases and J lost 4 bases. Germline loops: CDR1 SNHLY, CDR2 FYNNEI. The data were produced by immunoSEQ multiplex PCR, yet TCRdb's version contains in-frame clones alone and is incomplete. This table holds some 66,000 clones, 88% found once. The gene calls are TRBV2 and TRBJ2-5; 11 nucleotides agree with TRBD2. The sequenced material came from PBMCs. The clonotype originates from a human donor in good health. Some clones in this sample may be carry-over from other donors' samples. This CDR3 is CASARLAGGETQYF. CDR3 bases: TGTGCCAGCGCGCGGCTAGCGGGAGGAGAGACCCAGTACTTC. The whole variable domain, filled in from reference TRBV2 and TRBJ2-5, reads EPEVTQTPSHQVTQMGQEVILRCVPISNHLYFYWYRQILGQKVEFLVSFYNNEISEKSEIFDDQFSVERPDGSNFTLKIRSTKLEDSAMYFCASARLAGGETQYFGPGTRLLVL.